These 27 T cell receptor beta chains were all obtained from the same sample, sequenced in a study of CD8+ T cells in alopecia areata. Sequencing used cDNA as its template, made by extracting RNA and reverse transcribing it. The method was immunoSEQ multiplex PCR; TCRdb's version includes in-frame clones alone and lacks a portion of them. The repertoire holds under 250,000 clones, with about 60% as singletons. The specimen comprised CD4+ T cells sorted from blood, sampled at week 0. All receptors come from a human donor with alopecia areata.

There are many counts of this clone. The chain links TRBV27 to TRBJ2-4; D is unclear. Germline V CDR1 and CDR2: MNHEY, SMNVEV (reference sequence). The V end lost 2 bases, the J end lost 3 bases, and 17 bases lay between the germline ends. This CDR3 spans 17 amino acids. In nucleotides, the CDR3 is TGTGCCAGCAGTTTAAATGTCTGGCCCTCTAGCAAAAACATTCAGTACTTC. Translated, it gives CASSLNVWPSSKNIQYF.

The gene calls are TRBV29-1 and TRBJ2-3; tentative D call: TRBD2 (6 bases). Trimming shortened V by 4 bases and J by 1 base, and 9 bases separated the two germline ends. Germline CDR1 is SQVTM and CDR2 is ANQGSEA. The CDR3 sequence is 13 residues long. The CDR3 bases are TGCAGCGTTGGGTGGGGGGGCACAGATACGCAGTATTTT. Translation: CSVGWGGTDTQYF.

This clone was seen at least ten times. J is TRBJ2-5 and V is TRBV5-4; 8 bases line up with TRBD1. V shed 3 bases, J shed 5 bases, and the junction held 3 bases outside the gene matches. The CDR3 sequence is 13 residues long. Germline-derived CDR1 and CDR2 are SGHNT and YYREEE (reference sequence). Here the CDR3 reads CASSWGQEETQYF. DNA for the CDR3: TGTGCCAGCAGCTGGGGACAGGAGGAGACCCAGTACTTC.

The V call is TRBV2, the J call TRBJ2-5, with D tentatively TRBD1 or TRBD2 (5 bases each). The end of the DNA fits TRBJ2-7 better, so the J call may be wrong. CDR3 size: 12 residues. The germline V gene has CDR1 SNHLY and CDR2 FYNNEI. CDR3 region: CASRGTTYEQYF. As DNA, the CDR3 is TGTGCCAGCAGGGGGACCACCTACGAGCAGTACTTC.

The chain uses TRBV7-9 and TRBJ2-3; a possible D gene is TRBD2 (6 bases). Per germline, CDR1 SEHNR and CDR2 FQNEAQ (reference sequence). Trimming left V 6 bases short and J 6 bases short, with 13 bases between. The CDR3 totals 13 residues. CDR3 amino acids: CASRRGEGDTQYF. DNA of the CDR3: TGTGCCAGCAGGCGGGGAGAAGGGGATACGCAGTATTTT. Filled out from reference TRBV7-9 and TRBJ2-3, the complete variable domain reads DTGVSQNPRHKITKRGQNVTFRCDPISEHNRLYWYRQTLGQGPEFLTYFQNEAQLEKSRLLSDRFSAERPKGSFSTLEIQRTEQGDSAMYLCASRRGEGDTQYFGPGTRLTVL.

The V gene is TRBV5-1, the J gene TRBJ1-2, with 7 bases lining up with TRBD1. Germline V gene data show CDR1 as SGHRS and CDR2 as YFSETQ. After removal of 3 bases from V and 11 bases from J, the junction contained 10 bases not matched to a gene. The CDR3 loop spans 13 amino acids. CDR3 sequence: CASSSNDREGYTF. The CDR3 DNA reads as TGCGCCAGCAGCTCGAATGACAGGGAAGGTTACACCTTC.

This chain connects TRBV6-5 to TRBJ1-2, with D perhaps TRBD1 (6 bases). This CDR3 has 15 residues. From germline, CDR1 is MNHEY and CDR2 SVGAGI. The V and J ends lost 2 bases and 0 bases respectively, with 10 bases between them. The DNA of the CDR3 is TGTGCCAGCAGTTACGCCAGGGGTGCTAACTATGGCTACACCTTC. The encoded protein is CASSYARGANYGYTF.

The table lists this clone with a count of one. This chain links TRBV19 with TRBJ1-1; tentative D call: TRBD1 (5 bases). CDR1 LNHDA and CDR2 SQIVND come from the germline V gene (reference sequence). The CDR3 covers 13 residues. V gave up 7 bases and J gave up 6 bases, with 15 bases separating them. The CDR3 DNA follows: TGTGCCAGTATGGGGGTCCGGTATCCTGAAGCTTTCTTT. The encoded protein is CASMGVRYPEAFF.

This clone came up a few times. The chain employs TRBV30 and TRBJ1-1; 8 bases align to TRBD1. Germline V lookup: CDR1 GTSNPN, CDR2 SVGIG (reference sequence). The CDR3 sequence is 13 residues long. V dropped 4 bases and J dropped 3; count of bases not matched to a gene: 4. The CDR3 protein is CAWTGQGDTEAFF. DNA for the CDR3: TGTGCCTGGACTGGACAGGGCGACACTGAAGCTTTCTTT.

This chain connects TRBV5-1 to TRBJ2-7; 7 bases fit TRBD1. The V segment lost 3 bases and the J segment 0 bases; nucleotides outside the gene matches: 6. Germline V gene lookup returns CDR1 SGHRS and CDR2 YFSETQ. The CDR3 is 15 amino acids. The chain's CDR3 is CASSSDRTSSYEQYF. The CDR3, as DNA: TGCGCCAGCAGCTCGGACAGGACGAGCTCCTACGAGCAGTACTTC.

This chain uses TRBV7-8 with TRBJ2-1, with TRBD2 matching over 8 bases. Germline values: CDR1 SGHVS, CDR2 FQNEAQ. After removal of 5 bases from V and 2 bases from J, the junction contained 11 bases not matched to a gene. The CDR3 length is 17 residues. CDR3 sequence (DNA): TGTGCCAGCAGCGGAAGAGGTGCGGGAGGTACCTACAATGAGCAGTTCTTC. It translates to CASSGRGAGGTYNEQFF.

J is TRBJ2-3 and V is TRBV5-1, with D maybe TRBD2 (6 bases). The V end lost 5 bases, the J end lost 2 bases, and 15 bases lay between the germline ends. Germline V gene sequence: CDR1 SGHRS, CDR2 YFSETQ. The CDR3 extends over 15 amino acids. CDR3 amino acids: CASSKLGGPTDTQYF. For the CDR3, the DNA is TGCGCCAGCAGTAAGTTGGGGGGACCCACAGATACGCAGTATTTT.

The rearrangement uses TRBV11-2 and TRBJ2-5; D call uncertain. Germline loops: CDR1 SGHAT, CDR2 FQNNGV. V was cut by 2 bases and J by 5 bases, with 9 bases left in between. The CDR3 runs 13 residues. Here the CDR3 reads CASSLWIGETQYF. As DNA, the CDR3 is TGTGCCAGCAGCTTATGGATCGGCGAGACCCAGTACTTC.

The chain joins TRBV29-1 to TRBJ2-7; no definite D call. Trimming pared 0 bases from V and 4 bases from J, leaving 7 bases between. The length of the CDR3 is 12 residues. CDR1 is SQVTM and CDR2 is ANQGSEA in the germline V gene. The CDR3 region has the DNA TGCAGCGTTGAAGATAAGGCATACGAGCAGTACTTC. Translated, it gives CSVEDKAYEQYF.

This clone was counted between two and nine times. This sequence joins TRBV5-1 and TRBJ2-3; D is unclear. This CDR3 is built from 11 residues. V was shortened by 0 bases and J by 7 bases, with 3 bases between the two germline ends. Germline V gene data show CDR1 as SGHRS and CDR2 as YFSETQ. The CDR3 sequence: CASSLEYTQYF. The DNA of the CDR3 is TGCGCCAGCAGCTTGGAGTATACGCAGTATTTT.

A few counts support this clone. V is TRBV5-1 and J is TRBJ1-2; 7 bases agree with TRBD1. Germline V gives CDR1 SGHRS, CDR2 YFSETQ. V lost 4 bases and J lost 4; bases outside the gene matches: 22. The CDR3 sequence is 19 residues long. DNA for the CDR3: TGCGCCAGCAGCGTCGTCGTTGGGACAGATCAATACTCGGGCTATGGCTACACCTTC. This gives the protein CASSVVVGTDQYSGYGYTF.

In its sample, this clone was seen a few times. The chain couples TRBV5-1 to TRBJ1-1; no definite D call. The germline gives CDR1 SGHRS, CDR2 YFSETQ. The CDR3 spans 14 residues. Trimming removed 4 bases at V and 2 bases at J, with 12 bases between. CDR3 in DNA: TGCGCCAGCAGCGCGACTGAGTCTAACACTGAAGCTTTCTTT. It yields the protein CASSATESNTEAFF.

J is TRBJ2-1 and V is TRBV11-1, with unresolved D. With 3 bases removed from V and 2 bases from J, the gap between germline ends came to 5 bases. Looked up from germline, CDR1 is SGHAT and CDR2 is FQDESV (reference sequence). This CDR3 has 13 residues. The CDR3 sequence: CASSFQAYNEQFF. The CDR3 DNA reads TGTGCCAGCAGCTTTCAAGCCTACAATGAGCAGTTCTTC.

The chain couples TRBV5-1 to TRBJ2-5; 8 positions agree with TRBD1. Losses at the gene ends were 2 bases for V and 4 bases for J; bases not matched to a gene: 1. CDR3 length equals 13 residues. Germline CDR1 is SGHRS and CDR2 is YFSETQ. CDR3 DNA: TGCGCCAGCAGCTTACAGGGGGGAGAGACCCAGTACTTC. The encoded protein is CASSLQGGETQYF.

This rearrangement joins TRBV5-6 to TRBJ1-1; D remains ambiguous. The germline gives CDR1 SGHDT, CDR2 YYEEEE. The V end was cut by 2 bases, the J end by 6 bases, with 8 bases between. The CDR3 runs 12 residues. The CDR3 region is CASSFGLSEAFF. CDR3 coding DNA: TGTGCCAGCAGCTTCGGACTCTCTGAAGCTTTCTTT. The full variable domain, its missing parts supplied by reference TRBV5-6 and TRBJ1-1, is DAGVTQSPTHLIKTRGQQVTLRCSPKSGHDTVSWYQQALGQGPQFIFQYYEEEERQRGNFPDRFSGHQFPNYSSELNVNALLLGDSALYLCASSFGLSEAFFGQGTRLTVV.

This clone was detected a few times. The V and J genes are TRBV5-1 and TRBJ1-1; D gene uncertain. The CDR3 runs to 14 residues. The V gene lost 3 bases and the J gene lost 4 bases, with 13 bases spanning the gap. Germline CDR1 SGHRS, CDR2 YFSETQ. CDR3 DNA: TGCGCCAGCAGCTCAGAAGACACTTTCACTGAAGCTTTCTTT. Its translation is CASSSEDTFTEAFF.

This clone was counted once. The chain carries TRBV29-1 and TRBJ2-5; D not certain. Germline CDR1 is SQVTM and CDR2 is ANQGSEA. Trimming shortened V by 4 bases and J by 5 bases, and 14 bases separated the two germline ends. The CDR3 extends over 13 amino acids. CDR3 sequence reads: CSVGISRVETQYF. The CDR3 DNA follows: TGCAGCGTTGGTATTAGCCGTGTGGAGACCCAGTACTTC.

CDR3 coding DNA: TGTGCCAGTAGTAAACTTGACAGATCGGACACTGAAGCTTTCTTT. Translated: CASSKLDRSDTEAFF. This rearrangement joins TRBV19 to TRBJ1-1, with D tentatively TRBD1 (5 bases). The germline V gene has CDR1 LNHDA and CDR2 SQIVND (reference sequence). This CDR3 contains 15 residues. Between the trimmed V and J ends, which lost 4 bases and 3 bases, there was a span of 15 bases.

The chain employs TRBV10-3 and TRBJ2-7, with D uncertain. The CDR3 has 12 residues. V was clipped by 4 bases and J by 2 bases, with 6 bases between them. The germline gives CDR1 ENHRY, CDR2 SYGVKD. CDR3 loop: CAISGTPYEQYF. DNA for the CDR3: TGTGCCATCAGTGGGACCCCCTACGAGCAGTACTTC.

This clone has a handful of counts. V usage is TRBV15 and J usage is TRBJ1-5; D is undetermined. Per germline, CDR1 LNHNV and CDR2 YYDKDF (reference sequence). The CDR3 extends over 16 amino acids. The ends were cut back, 0 bases at V and 1 base at J, with 10 bases in the middle. The CDR3 DNA follows: TGTGCCACCAGCAGAGATGCCGTCTCCAGCAATCAGCCCCAGCATTTT. As protein: CATSRDAVSSNQPQHF.

The sample holds a few counts of this clone. The chain carries TRBV6-5 and TRBJ2-3; perhaps TRBD1 as D (6 bases). Germline V CDR1 and CDR2: MNHEY, SVGAGI. Trimming pared 0 bases from V and 2 bases from J, leaving 12 bases between. This CDR3 contains 16 residues. The CDR3 reads CASSYSMTGYTDTQYF. The CDR3 DNA reads as TGTGCCAGCAGTTACTCGATGACAGGCTACACAGATACGCAGTATTTT.

Concerning this clone: An end of the junction differs from the germline gene, which may be a read error. The chain uses TRBV29-1 and TRBJ1-3; 7 bases map to TRBD1. This CDR3 spans 11 amino acids. Per germline, CDR1 SQVTM and CDR2 ANQGSEA. DNA of the CDR3: TGCAGCGGGAGACAGGGAAGCACCATATATTTT. It specifies CSGRQGSTIYF.